This passage covers 10 T cell receptor beta chains from one sample sequenced in a study of blood T cell repertoires in COVID-19. TCRdb's copy holds only in-frame clones and misses some; the assay was immunoSEQ multiplex PCR. Of around 120,000 clones detected, more than 80% appear once; the ten largest clones hold about 30%. Sequenced material: peripheral blood. The receptors shown here come from a woman older than 75 with acute or convalescent COVID-19.

The chain has TRBV9 and TRBJ2-7, with 7 bases that match TRBD1. V dropped 2 bases and J dropped 0; count of bases not matched to a gene: 2. The CDR3 totals 14 residues. From germline, CDR1 is SGDLS and CDR2 YYNGEE. The CDR3 bases are TGTGCCAGCAGCGTGACAGGGAGCTCCTACGAGCAGTACTTC. Its translation is CASSVTGSSYEQYF.

This chain links TRBV5-1 with TRBJ2-1; 8 nucleotides align to TRBD2. CDR1 is SGHRS and CDR2 is YFSETQ in the germline V gene. There are 16 residues in the CDR3. Trimming took 2 bases from V and 0 from J; bases not matched to a gene: 4. The CDR3 region has the DNA TGCGCCAGCAGCTTCTTAGCGGGGTTCTCCTACAATGAGCAGTTCTTC. It specifies CASSFLAGFSYNEQFF.

V gene TRBV7-9 combines with J gene TRBJ2-2, with D possibly TRBD1 on 5 matching bases. V was shortened by 1 base and J by 5 bases, with 11 bases between the two germline ends. CDR3 length equals 15 residues. Germline V gives CDR1 SEHNR, CDR2 FQNEAQ (reference sequence). The CDR3 is CASSLVRVETGELFF. For the CDR3, the DNA is TGTGCCAGCAGCTTAGTCAGGGTCGAGACCGGGGAGCTGTTTTTT.

The CDR3 sequence: CASSYNADNSNQPQHF. CDR3 sequence (DNA): TGTGCCAGCAGTTACAACGCGGATAATAGCAATCAGCCCCAGCATTTT. This rearrangement joins TRBV6-2 or TRBV6-3 to TRBJ1-5; D remains unclear. The germline V gene has CDR1 MNHEY and CDR2 SVGEGT. The ends were cut back, 2 bases at V and 0 bases at J, with 11 bases in the middle. There are 16 residues in the CDR3.

V is TRBV7-6 and J is TRBJ2-2; a possible D gene is TRBD1 (6 bases). The germline gives CDR1 SGHVS, CDR2 FNYEAQ. The germline V and J ends were trimmed by 0 bases and 6 bases, with 17 bases remaining between them. The CDR3 totals 17 residues. The CDR3 DNA sequence: TGTGCCAGCAGCTTAGCGCGAAGTGGCCCAGGGGCCGGGGAGCTGTTTTTT. Translation: CASSLARSGPGAGELFF.

The chain joins TRBV5-5 to TRBJ1-1, with TRBD1 matching over 11 bases. V trimming: 4 bases; J trimming: 10 bases; junction bases outside the gene matches: 9. Germline values: CDR1 SGHKS, CDR2 YYEKEE (reference sequence). The CDR3 has 14 amino acids. Here the CDR3 DNA reads TGTGCCAGCAGCACGGACAGGGGGCGGATTGTAGCTTTCTTT. Protein: CASSTDRGRIVAFF.

The chain carries TRBV28 and TRBJ1-6, with 7 bases aligning to TRBD1. V dropped 3 bases and J dropped 10; count of bases not matched to a gene: 12. Germline V lookup: CDR1 MDHEN, CDR2 SYDVKM. This CDR3 is built from 16 residues. In nucleotides, the CDR3 is TGTGCCAGCAGTTTCTATAAGGGGGCGCGAAGGTCACCCCTCCACTTT. Its protein is CASSFYKGARRSPLHF. Based on the CDR3 plus reference TRBV28 and TRBJ1-6, the full variable domain is DVKVTQSSRYLVKRTGEKVFLECVQDMDHENMFWYRQDPGLGLRLIYFSYDVKMKEKGDIPEGYSVSREKKERFSLILESASTNQTSMYLCASSFYKGARRSPLHFGNGTRLTVT.

The chain employs TRBV12-3 or TRBV12-4 and TRBJ2-7; D gene unclear. The CDR3 is made up of 12 amino acids. Trimming removed 5 bases from V and 6 bases from J, with 11 bases in between. The CDR3 nucleotides are TGTGCCAGCAGTCCCCTGCTAGGCGAGCAGTACTTC. Protein sequence: CASSPLLGEQYF.

The V gene is TRBV30, the J gene TRBJ1-6; no clear D. Trimming took 4 bases from V and 4 from J, leaving 8 bases between them. Germline V gene lookup returns CDR1 GTSNPN and CDR2 SVGIG (reference sequence). The CDR3 totals 13 residues. CDR3 region: CAWTSFYNSPLHF. The DNA of the CDR3 is TGTGCCTGGACGAGTTTTTATAATTCACCCCTCCACTTT.

The V call is TRBV30, the J call TRBJ1-2; D is ambiguous. The ends were cut back, 5 bases at V and 0 bases at J, with 4 bases in the middle. CDR3 size: 11 residues. Germline CDR1 and CDR2: GTSNPN and SVGIG (reference sequence). The CDR3 DNA is TGTGCCTGGGGTACTAACTATGGCTACACCTTC. This encodes CAWGTNYGYTF.